This TCR beta chain appears in the sequencing data of a study of blood T cell repertoires in COVID-19. Study-level background: COVID-19 samples collected from the United States, Italy and Spain covered acute and convalescent phases. From T cells, B-cell-depleted T cells, or PBMCs came the material, which was cDNA or gDNA.

Looked up from germline, CDR1 is SGHDT and CDR2 is YYEEEE. The length of the CDR3 is 16 residues. The trim removed 0 bases at V and 1 base at J, leaving 6 bases unmatched. Per the authors' pipeline: Amplified reference gene primers provided the basis for estimating nucleated cell counts. Sequencing was performed with immunoSEQ multiplex PCR; in TCRdb, only in-frame clones are kept and a portion is missing. V and J calls and clone size are given by that table; D and trimming were obtained from the DNA. The sample carries about 110,000 clones, 76% recorded once. This clone has just a few counts. The clonotype was recovered from a woman over 75 with acute or convalescent COVID-19. Material: peripheral blood. The chain uses TRBV5-6 and TRBJ1-1; 7 bases map to TRBD1. The CDR3 loop is CASSLEEGAKNTEAFF. In nucleotides, the CDR3 is TGTGCCAGCAGCTTGGAGGAGGGGGCGAAGAACACTGAAGCTTTCTTT.